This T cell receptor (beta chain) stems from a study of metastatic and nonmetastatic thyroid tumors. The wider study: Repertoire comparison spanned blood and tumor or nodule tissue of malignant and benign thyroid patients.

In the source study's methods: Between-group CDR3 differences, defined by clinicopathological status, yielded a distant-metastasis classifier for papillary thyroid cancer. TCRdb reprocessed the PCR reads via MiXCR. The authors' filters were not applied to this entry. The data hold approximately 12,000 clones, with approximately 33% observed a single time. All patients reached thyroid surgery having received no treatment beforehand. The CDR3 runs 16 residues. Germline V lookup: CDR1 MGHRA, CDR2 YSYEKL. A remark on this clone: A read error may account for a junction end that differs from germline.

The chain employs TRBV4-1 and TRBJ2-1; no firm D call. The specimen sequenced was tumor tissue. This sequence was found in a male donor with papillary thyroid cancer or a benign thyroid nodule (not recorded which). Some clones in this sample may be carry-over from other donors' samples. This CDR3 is CASIQVPNGSYNEQFF. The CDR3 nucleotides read TGCGCCAGCATCCAAGTTCCGAATGGCTCCTACAATGAGCAGTTCTTC.